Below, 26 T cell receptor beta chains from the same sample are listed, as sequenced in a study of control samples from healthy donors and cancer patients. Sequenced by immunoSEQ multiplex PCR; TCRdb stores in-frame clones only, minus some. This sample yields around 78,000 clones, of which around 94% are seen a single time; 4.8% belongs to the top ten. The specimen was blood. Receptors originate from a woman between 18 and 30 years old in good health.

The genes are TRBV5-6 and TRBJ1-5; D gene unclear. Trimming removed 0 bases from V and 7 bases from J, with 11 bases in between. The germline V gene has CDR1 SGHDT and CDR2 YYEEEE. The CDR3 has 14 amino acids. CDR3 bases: TGTGCCAGCAGCTTGGGGGTCCGAGGGCAGCCCCAGCATTTT. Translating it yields CASSLGVRGQPQHF.

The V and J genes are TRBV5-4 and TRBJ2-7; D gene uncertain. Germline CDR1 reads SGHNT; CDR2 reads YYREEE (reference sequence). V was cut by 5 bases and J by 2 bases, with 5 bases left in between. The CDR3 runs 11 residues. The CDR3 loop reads CASRKTYEQYF. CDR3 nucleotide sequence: TGTGCCAGCAGGAAGACCTACGAGCAGTACTTC.

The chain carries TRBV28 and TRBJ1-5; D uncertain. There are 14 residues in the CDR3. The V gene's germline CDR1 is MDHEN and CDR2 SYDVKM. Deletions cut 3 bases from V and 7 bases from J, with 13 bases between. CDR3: CASSLLGVEQPQHF. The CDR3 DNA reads TGTGCCAGCAGTTTGCTTGGGGTGGAACAGCCCCAGCATTTT.

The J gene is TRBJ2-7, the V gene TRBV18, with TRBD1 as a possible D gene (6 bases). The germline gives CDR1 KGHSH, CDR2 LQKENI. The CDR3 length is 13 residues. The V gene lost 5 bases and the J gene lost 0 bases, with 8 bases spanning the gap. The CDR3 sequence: CASSATGSYEQYF. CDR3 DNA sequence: TGTGCCAGCTCAGCGACAGGCTCCTACGAGCAGTACTTC.

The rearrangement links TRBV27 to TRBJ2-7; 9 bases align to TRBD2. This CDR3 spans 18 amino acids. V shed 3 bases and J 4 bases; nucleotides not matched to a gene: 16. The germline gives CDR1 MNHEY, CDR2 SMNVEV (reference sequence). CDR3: CASSFYSLGVAGAYEQYF. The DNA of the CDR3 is TGTGCCAGCAGTTTCTACTCACTGGGGGTAGCGGGGGCTTACGAGCAGTACTTC.

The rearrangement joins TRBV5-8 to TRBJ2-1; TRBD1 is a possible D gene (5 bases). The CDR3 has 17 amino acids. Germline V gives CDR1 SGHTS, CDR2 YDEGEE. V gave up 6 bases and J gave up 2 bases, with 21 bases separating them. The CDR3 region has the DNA TGTGCCAGCATCCTTCGACAGTTTCCTTCGACCTACAATGAGCAGTTCTTC. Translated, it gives CASILRQFPSTYNEQFF.

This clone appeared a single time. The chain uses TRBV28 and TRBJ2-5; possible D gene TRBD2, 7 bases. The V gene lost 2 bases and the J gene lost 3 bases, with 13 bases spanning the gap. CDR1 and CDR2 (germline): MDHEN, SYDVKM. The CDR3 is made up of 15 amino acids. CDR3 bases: TGTGCCAGCAGTTTAGGGGGGGCGGAGAAAGAGACCCAGTACTTC. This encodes CASSLGGAEKETQYF.

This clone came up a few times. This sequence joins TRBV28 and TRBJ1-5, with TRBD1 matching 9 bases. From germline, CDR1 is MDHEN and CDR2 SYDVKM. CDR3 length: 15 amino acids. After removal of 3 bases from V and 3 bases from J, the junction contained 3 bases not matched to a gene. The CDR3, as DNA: TGTGCCAGCAGTTTCGGGACAGGGCCCAATCAGCCCCAGCATTTT. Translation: CASSFGTGPNQPQHF.

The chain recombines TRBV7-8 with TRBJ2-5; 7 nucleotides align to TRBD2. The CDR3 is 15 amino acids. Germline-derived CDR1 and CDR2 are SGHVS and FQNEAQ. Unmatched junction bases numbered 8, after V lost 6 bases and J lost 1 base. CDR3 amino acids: CASRVGRVSQETQYF. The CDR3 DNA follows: TGTGCCAGCAGAGTAGGGAGGGTCAGCCAAGAGACCCAGTACTTC.

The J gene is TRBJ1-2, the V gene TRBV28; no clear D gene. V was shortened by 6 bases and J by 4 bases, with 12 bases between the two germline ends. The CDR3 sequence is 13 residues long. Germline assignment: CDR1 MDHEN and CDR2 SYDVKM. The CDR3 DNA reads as TGTGCCAGCAGGATACAAGCCAGCTATGGCTACACCTTC. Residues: CASRIQASYGYTF.

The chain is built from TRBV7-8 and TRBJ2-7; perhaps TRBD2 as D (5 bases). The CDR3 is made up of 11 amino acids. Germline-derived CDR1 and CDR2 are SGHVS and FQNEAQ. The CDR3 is CSCGLSYEQYF. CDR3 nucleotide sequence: TGTTCCTGCGGGTTATCCTACGAGCAGTACTTC. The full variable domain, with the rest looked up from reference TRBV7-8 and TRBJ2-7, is GAGVSQSPRYKVAKRGQDVALRCDPISGHVSLFWYQQALGQGPEFLTYFQNEAQLDKSGLPSDRFFAERPEGSVSTLKIQRTQQEDSAVYLCSCGLSYEQYFGPGTRLTVT.

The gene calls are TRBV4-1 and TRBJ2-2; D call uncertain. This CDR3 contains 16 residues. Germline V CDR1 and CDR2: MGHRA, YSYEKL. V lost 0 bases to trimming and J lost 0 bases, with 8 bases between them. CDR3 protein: CASSQDNRSNTGELFF. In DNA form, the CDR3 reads TGCGCCAGCAGCCAAGATAATAGGTCGAACACCGGGGAGCTGTTTTTT.

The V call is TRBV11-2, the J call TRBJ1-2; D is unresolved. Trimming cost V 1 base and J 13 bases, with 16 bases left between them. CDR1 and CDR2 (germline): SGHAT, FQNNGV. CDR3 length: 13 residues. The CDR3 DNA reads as TGTGCCAGCAGCTTAGCCCGGACCTATTCTACCACCTTC. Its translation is CASSLARTYSTTF.

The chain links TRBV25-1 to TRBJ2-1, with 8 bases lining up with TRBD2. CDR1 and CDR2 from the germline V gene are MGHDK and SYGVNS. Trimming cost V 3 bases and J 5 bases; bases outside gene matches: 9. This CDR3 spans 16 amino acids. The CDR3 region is CASSEAGTRWDNEQFF. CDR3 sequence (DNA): TGTGCCAGCAGTGAGGCAGGGACTAGGTGGGACAATGAGCAGTTCTTC.

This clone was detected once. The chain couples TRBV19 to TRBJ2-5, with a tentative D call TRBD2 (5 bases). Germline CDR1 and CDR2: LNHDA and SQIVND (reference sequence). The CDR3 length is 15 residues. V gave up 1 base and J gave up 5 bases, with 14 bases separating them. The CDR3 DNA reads TGTGCCAGTAGTATAGCCAGCGGATTCGGGGAGACCCAGTACTTC. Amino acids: CASSIASGFGETQYF.

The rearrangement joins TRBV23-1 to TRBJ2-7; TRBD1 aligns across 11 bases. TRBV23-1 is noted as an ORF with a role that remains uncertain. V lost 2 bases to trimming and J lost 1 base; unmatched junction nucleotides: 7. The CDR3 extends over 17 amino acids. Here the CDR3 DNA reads TGCGCCAGCAGTCAAGAACGGGACAGGGGGACTTCCTACGAGCAGTACTTC. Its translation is CASSQERDRGTSYEQYF.

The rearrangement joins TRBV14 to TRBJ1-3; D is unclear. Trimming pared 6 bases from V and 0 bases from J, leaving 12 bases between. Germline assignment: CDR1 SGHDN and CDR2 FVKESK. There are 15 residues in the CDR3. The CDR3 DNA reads TGTGCCAGCAGACAGTCCGGAACCTCTGGAAACACCATATATTTT. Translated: CASRQSGTSGNTIYF.

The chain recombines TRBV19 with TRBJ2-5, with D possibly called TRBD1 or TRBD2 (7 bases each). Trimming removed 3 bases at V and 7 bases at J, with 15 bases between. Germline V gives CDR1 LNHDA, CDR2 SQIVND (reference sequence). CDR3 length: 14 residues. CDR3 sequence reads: CASSIRGRGGTQYF. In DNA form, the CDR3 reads TGTGCCAGTAGTATTCGTGGCAGGGGGGGGACCCAGTACTTC.

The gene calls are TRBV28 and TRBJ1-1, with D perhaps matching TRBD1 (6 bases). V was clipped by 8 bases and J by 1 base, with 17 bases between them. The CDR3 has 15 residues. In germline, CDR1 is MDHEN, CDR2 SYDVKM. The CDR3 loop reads CASGSENRANTEAFF. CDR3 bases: TGTGCCAGCGGCAGCGAAAACAGGGCGAACACTGAAGCTTTCTTT.

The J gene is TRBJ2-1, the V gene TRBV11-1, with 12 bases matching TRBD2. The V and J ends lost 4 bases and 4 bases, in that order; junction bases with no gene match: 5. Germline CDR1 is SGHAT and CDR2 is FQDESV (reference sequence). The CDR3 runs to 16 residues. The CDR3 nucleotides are TGTGCCAGCAGCTCCTCCGGACTAGCGGGGTACAATGAGCAGTTCTTC. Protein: CASSSSGLAGYNEQFF.

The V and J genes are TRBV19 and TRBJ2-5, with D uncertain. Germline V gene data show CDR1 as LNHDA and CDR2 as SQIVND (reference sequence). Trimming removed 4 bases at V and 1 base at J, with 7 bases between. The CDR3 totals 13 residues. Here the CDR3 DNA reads TGTGCCAGTAGTACAATGATCCAAGAGACCCAGTACTTC. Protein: CASSTMIQETQYF.

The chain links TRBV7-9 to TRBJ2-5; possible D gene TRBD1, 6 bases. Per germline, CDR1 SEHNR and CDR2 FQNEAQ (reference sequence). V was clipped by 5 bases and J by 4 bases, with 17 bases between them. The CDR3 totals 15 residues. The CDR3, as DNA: TGTGCCAGCAGCCGGGTCTTGGGGGCGCGAGAGACCCAGTACTTC. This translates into CASSRVLGARETQYF.

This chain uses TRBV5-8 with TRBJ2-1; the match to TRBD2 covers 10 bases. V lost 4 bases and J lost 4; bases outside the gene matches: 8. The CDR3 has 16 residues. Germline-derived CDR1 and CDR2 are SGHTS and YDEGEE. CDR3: CASSKHLAGDYNEQFF. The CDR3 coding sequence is TGTGCCAGCAGCAAACACCTAGCGGGAGATTACAATGAGCAGTTCTTC.

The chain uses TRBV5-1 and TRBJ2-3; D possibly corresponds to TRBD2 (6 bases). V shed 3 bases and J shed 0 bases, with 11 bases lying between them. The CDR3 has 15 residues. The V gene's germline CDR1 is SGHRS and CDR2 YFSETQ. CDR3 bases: TGCGCCAGCAGCTCGGGACTCACGAGCACAGATACGCAGTATTTT. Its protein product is CASSSGLTSTDTQYF.

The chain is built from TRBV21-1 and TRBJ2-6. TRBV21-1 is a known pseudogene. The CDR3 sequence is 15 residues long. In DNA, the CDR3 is TGTGCCAGCAGTCGCATCCGTCCTGGGGCCAACGTCCTGACTTTC. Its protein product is CASSRIRPGANVLTF.

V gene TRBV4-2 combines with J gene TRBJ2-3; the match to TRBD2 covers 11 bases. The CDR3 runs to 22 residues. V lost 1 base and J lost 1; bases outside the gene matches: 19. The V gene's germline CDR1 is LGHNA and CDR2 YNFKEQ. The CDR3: CASSQVGAPSGRPGVGTDTQYF. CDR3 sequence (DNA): TGTGCCAGCAGCCAAGTTGGGGCGCCTAGCGGGAGGCCCGGGGTTGGCACAGATACGCAGTATTTT.